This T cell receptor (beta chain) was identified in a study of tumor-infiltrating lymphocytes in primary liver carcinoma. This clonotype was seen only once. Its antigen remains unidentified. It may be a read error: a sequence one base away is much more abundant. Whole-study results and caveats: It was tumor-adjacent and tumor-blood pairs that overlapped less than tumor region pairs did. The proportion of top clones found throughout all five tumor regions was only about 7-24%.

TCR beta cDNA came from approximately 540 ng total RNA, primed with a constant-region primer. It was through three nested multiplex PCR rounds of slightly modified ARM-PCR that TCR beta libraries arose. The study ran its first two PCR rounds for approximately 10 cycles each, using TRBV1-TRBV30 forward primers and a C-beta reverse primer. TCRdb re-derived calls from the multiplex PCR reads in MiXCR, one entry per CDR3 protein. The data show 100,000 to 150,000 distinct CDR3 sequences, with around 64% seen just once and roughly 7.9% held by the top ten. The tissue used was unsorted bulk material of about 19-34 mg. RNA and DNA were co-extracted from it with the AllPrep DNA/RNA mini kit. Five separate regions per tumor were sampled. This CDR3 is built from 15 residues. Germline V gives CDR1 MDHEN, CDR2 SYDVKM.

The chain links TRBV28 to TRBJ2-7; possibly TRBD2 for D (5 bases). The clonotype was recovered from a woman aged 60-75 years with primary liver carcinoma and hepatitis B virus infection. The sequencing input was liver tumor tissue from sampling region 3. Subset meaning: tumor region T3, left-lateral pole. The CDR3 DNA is TGTGCCAGCTGTTTACTTTCGTCGGGGTCCTACGAGCAGTACTTC. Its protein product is CASCLLSSGSYEQYF.